Given below is one T cell receptor beta chain in context. This entry is derived from a study of control samples from healthy donors and cancer patients. Method: immunoSEQ multiplex PCR; TCRdb's copy keeps in-frame clones and lacks some. The sample contains tens of thousands of clones, around 80% of which appear only once. CDR3 length equals 16 residues. Germline loops: CDR1 SEHNR, CDR2 FQNEAQ (reference sequence). V was clipped by 5 bases and J by 0 bases, with 15 bases between them. This chain joins TRBV7-9 and TRBJ2-3; tentatively, D is TRBD1 or TRBD2 (5 bases each). The clonotype comes from a woman aged 60-70 years in good health. The sequenced sample was blood. The chain's CDR3 is CASSAHRDLSTDTQYF. CDR3 DNA sequence: TGTGCCAGCAGCGCCCACCGGGACCTTAGCACAGATACGCAGTATTTT.